These 21 T cell receptor beta chains were all obtained from the same sample, sequenced in a study of early T cells in non-severe SARS-CoV-2 infection. TCRdb ran MiXCR on the 5' RACE reads and lists one entry per CDR3 protein. The table includes about 35,000 distinct CDR3 sequences, around 6% detected once. The source material was whole blood. Source of these receptors: an adult who was a healthcare worker with PCR-confirmed SARS-CoV-2 infection or an uninfected control (not recorded which).

This clonotype has at least ten counts. The rearrangement uses TRBV10-3 and TRBJ1-2, with 8 bases that match TRBD1. CDR1 is ENHRY and CDR2 is SYGVKD in the germline V gene. Trimming removed 6 bases from V and 4 bases from J; junction bases left unmatched: 7. The CDR3 consists of 14 residues. Here the CDR3 DNA reads TGTGCCATCAGGTCAGGGGGCCAAAGCTATGGCTACACCTTC. This gives the protein CAIRSGGQSYGYTF.

This clonotype has at least ten counts. This chain connects TRBV7-2 to TRBJ2-1; TRBD2 might be the D (6 bases). This CDR3 comprises 15 residues. Germline V gives CDR1 SGHTA, CDR2 FQGNSA. The V end was cut by 3 bases, the J end by 0 bases, with 9 bases between. This CDR3 reads CASSFGGTSYNEQFF. DNA for the CDR3: TGTGCCAGCAGCTTTGGGGGGACCTCCTACAATGAGCAGTTCTTC.

This clonotype has at least ten counts. The V call is TRBV29-1, the J call TRBJ2-5, with D perhaps TRBD2 (5 bases). Germline loops: CDR1 SQVTM, CDR2 ANQGSEA. The ends were cut back, 6 bases at V and 7 bases at J, with 15 bases in the middle. This CDR3 comprises 12 residues. CDR3 loop: CSVGAVSGTQYF. The CDR3 DNA is TGCAGCGTAGGCGCAGTCAGCGGGACCCAGTACTTC.

About this clonotype: A much larger clone differs from this one at a single base, so this may be a read error. The chain recombines TRBV10-3 with TRBJ2-7; TRBD2 agrees at 7 bases. Germline values: CDR1 ENHRY, CDR2 SYGVKD. There are 16 residues in the CDR3. The junction had 13 bases not matched to a gene; V was cut back by 6 bases and J by 2 bases. This chain's CDR3 is CAIRLTPSGRPYEQYF. The CDR3 nucleotides read TGTGCCATCAGGCTCACCCCTAGCGGTCGGCCCTACGAGCAGTACTTC.

There are many counts of this clonotype. This chain uses TRBV3-1 with TRBJ2-3; maybe TRBD2 (5 bases). Germline values: CDR1 LGHDT, CDR2 YNNKEL (reference sequence). This CDR3 contains 13 residues. Trimming removed 3 bases from V and 5 bases from J, with 9 bases in between. CDR3 residues: CASSQDREDTQYF. The CDR3, as DNA: TGTGCCAGCAGCCAGGACCGGGAAGATACGCAGTATTTT.

This clonotype has a count of ten or more. The rearrangement joins TRBV2 to TRBJ2-3; TRBD2 matches 8 bases. The CDR3 is 13 residues long. Germline CDR1 is SNHLY and CDR2 is FYNNEI. J gave up 11 bases and V 2 bases, and 6 bases lay outside the gene matches. The CDR3 sequence is CASSELAGLGQYF. The CDR3 DNA follows: TGTGCCAGCAGTGAACTAGCGGGCCTCGGGCAGTATTTT.

This clonotype was observed at least ten times. The chain has TRBV6-5 and TRBJ1-2; D is uncertain. Germline-derived CDR1 and CDR2 are MNHEY and SVGAGI. Trimming took off 6 bases at V and 8 bases at J, with 16 bases between the two ends. This CDR3 has 13 amino acids. Here the CDR3 DNA reads TGTGCCAGCAGGAAGGACGGGATCGCGGGCTACACCTTC. Amino acid sequence: CASRKDGIAGYTF.

This clonotype has ten or more counts. The CDR3 DNA follows: TGCAGTGCTAAAGGCGGGGCTGCCTACGAGCAGTACTTC. Translating gives CSAKGGAAYEQYF. The J gene is TRBJ2-7, the V gene TRBV20-1, with D possibly TRBD2 on 6 matching bases. There are 13 residues in the CDR3. Trimming removed 4 bases from V and 2 bases from J, with 12 bases in between. Germline V gene sequence: CDR1 DFQATT, CDR2 SNEGSKA (reference sequence).

This clonotype was detected only a few times. The CDR3 DNA reads TGTGCCAGCAGTTACCGGATGGGGCAGTTCTTC. It yields the protein CASSYRMGQFF. This chain joins TRBV12-3 or TRBV12-4 and TRBJ2-1; D is unresolved. The ends were cut back, 4 bases at V and 12 bases at J, with 10 bases in the middle. The CDR3 has 11 residues.

At least ten counts were recorded for this clonotype. This chain joins TRBV4-1 and TRBJ2-7; D may be TRBD2 (6 bases). Trimming removed 0 bases from V and 7 bases from J, with 22 bases in between. Germline V CDR1 and CDR2: MGHRA, YSYEKL. The CDR3 is 17 amino acids. CDR3 DNA sequence: TGCGCCAGCAGCCAAGATCGCGGGGACGGAGCTGTCCTAGAGCAGTACTTC. Amino acids: CASSQDRGDGAVLEQYF.

This clonotype was observed many times. This chain uses TRBV20-1 with TRBJ2-2; D is unresolved. The CDR3 runs to 17 residues. Trimming left V 0 bases short and J 1 base short, with 15 bases between. Germline V gene data show CDR1 as DFQATT and CDR2 as SNEGSKA (reference sequence). This CDR3 reads CSARDRWLGQNTGELFF. In nucleotides, the CDR3 is TGCAGTGCTAGAGATCGGTGGTTGGGCCAGAACACCGGGGAGCTGTTTTTT.

This clonotype was seen many times. The chain has TRBV27 and TRBJ1-5, with D perhaps TRBD1 (5 bases). The V gene's germline CDR1 is MNHEY and CDR2 SMNVEV (reference sequence). V was cut by 5 bases and J by 3 bases, with 8 bases left in between. This CDR3 has 13 residues. CDR3 loop: CASSPGYNQPQHF. Written as DNA, the CDR3 is TGTGCCAGCAGTCCAGGGTACAATCAGCCCCAGCATTTT.

This clonotype was counted at least ten times. The V gene is TRBV20-1, the J gene TRBJ1-1, with D possibly being TRBD1 (5 bases). V was trimmed by 0 bases and J by 8 bases, leaving 10 bases between them. The CDR3 is 12 amino acids. Germline CDR1 is DFQATT and CDR2 is SNEGSKA (reference sequence). The CDR3 loop is CSARDQGGEAFF. CDR3 bases: TGCAGTGCTAGAGATCAGGGAGGGGAAGCTTTCTTT.

The rearrangement uses TRBV2 and TRBJ2-1; D gene uncertain. The CDR3 covers 10 residues. With 8 bases removed from V and 10 bases from J, the gap between germline ends came to 9 bases. Germline loops: CDR1 SNHLY, CDR2 FYNNEI. DNA for the CDR3: TGTGCCAGCGGCCAGGCAGAGCAGTTCTTC. Its protein is CASGQAEQFF.

This clonotype has ten or more counts. The rearrangement joins TRBV24-1 to TRBJ2-1; 7 positions match TRBD1. This CDR3 has 13 residues. The ends lost 4 bases at V and 7 bases at J; junction bases unmatched: 3. Germline V gene sequence: CDR1 KGHDR, CDR2 SFDVKD. DNA of the CDR3: TGTGCCACCAGTGAGTCCAGGGGGAATGAGCAGTTCTTC. Its translation is CATSESRGNEQFF.

This clonotype was seen repeatedly, ten times or more. This chain connects TRBV12-3 or TRBV12-4 to TRBJ2-1; 10 nucleotides line up with TRBD1. The V gene end was trimmed by 1 base and the J gene end by 7 bases; junction bases not matched to a gene: 7. This CDR3 has 16 residues. The CDR3 nucleotides are TGTGCCAGCAGTTTAGTAATGGGACAGGGGAGAAATGAGCAGTTCTTC. As protein: CASSLVMGQGRNEQFF.

There are many counts of this clonotype. The CDR3 sequence: CASSPGTQETQYF. CDR3 nucleotides: TGCGCCAGCAGCCCCGGGACGCAAGAGACCCAGTACTTC. V usage is TRBV5-1 and J usage is TRBJ2-5; possibly TRBD1 or TRBD2 for D (5 bases each). Trimming took off 4 bases at V and 2 bases at J, with 9 bases between the two ends. The germline V gene has CDR1 SGHRS and CDR2 YFSETQ. The CDR3 has 13 amino acids.

This clonotype has a count of ten or more. The chain recombines TRBV10-2 with TRBJ1-3; 8 bases line up with TRBD1. Germline CDR1 WSHSY, CDR2 SAAADI. Trimming at V came to 5 bases and at J to 0 bases, leaving 6 bases not matched to a gene. CDR3 length: 16 amino acids. The CDR3 reads CASSLDRESSGNTIYF. CDR3 DNA: TGCGCCAGCAGTTTGGACAGGGAGTCCTCTGGAAACACCATATATTTT.

In this sample, this clonotype turned up many times. This rearrangement joins TRBV2 to TRBJ2-3; D tentatively reads TRBD1 or TRBD2 (5 bases each). Trimming took 6 bases from V and 2 from J, leaving 15 bases between them. The length of the CDR3 is 15 residues. Germline V gene sequence: CDR1 SNHLY, CDR2 FYNNEI. As DNA, the CDR3 is TGTGCCAGCAGAGTCGGGGCAGCAGCCACAGATACGCAGTATTTT. Translating gives CASRVGAAATDTQYF.

This clonotype was counted ten times or more. The J gene is TRBJ1-5, the V gene TRBV12-3 or TRBV12-4, with TRBD1 as a possible D gene (6 bases). With 3 bases removed from V and 2 bases from J, the gap between germline ends came to 11 bases. The CDR3 contains 15 residues. This chain's CDR3 is CASSFGGAGNQPQHF. CDR3 DNA sequence: TGTGCCAGCAGTTTTGGGGGGGCTGGCAATCAGCCCCAGCATTTT.

The chain uses TRBV29-1 and TRBJ2-3; no firm D call. Germline V gene lookup returns CDR1 SQVTM and CDR2 ANQGSEA. This CDR3 is 11 amino acids long. V was cut by 5 bases and J by 5 bases, with 8 bases left in between. Here the CDR3 DNA reads TGCAGCGTTACCGGCGGAGATACGCAGTATTTT. This sequence encodes CSVTGGDTQYF.